This T cell receptor (beta chain) was captured in a study of control samples from healthy donors and cancer patients. Sequencing was performed with immunoSEQ multiplex PCR; in TCRdb, only in-frame clones are kept and a portion is missing. The sample gives under 65,000 clones, about nine tenths of which show up once; over 1% is in the top ten. This CDR3 has 17 amino acids. The germline V gene encodes CDR1 KGHSH and CDR2 LQKENI. V shed 3 bases and J 7 bases; nucleotides not matched to a gene: 17. Specimen: PBMCs. The receptor comes from a woman between 50 and 59 years old with colorectal cancer. The chain carries TRBV18 and TRBJ1-2; 7 bases fit TRBD1. CDR3 DNA sequence: TGTGCCAGCTCACCCACCACCCCGGACAGGCGGGGAGGTGGCTACACCTTC. Its protein is CASSPTTPDRRGGGYTF. The complete variable domain, with remaining parts taken from reference TRBV18 and TRBJ1-2, reads NAGVMQNPRHLVRRRGQEARLRCSPMKGHSHVYWYRQLPEEGLKFMVYLQKENIIDESGMPKERFSAEFPKEGPSILRIQQVVRGDSAAYFCASSPTTPDRRGGGYTFGSGTRLTVV.